This is a list of T cell receptor beta chains from one sample in a study of T-cell reconstitution after alpha-beta-depleted transplantation in children. In TCRdb, the PCR reads were re-called with MiXCR into one record per CDR3 protein. The sample consists of over 450,000 distinct CDR3 sequences, roughly a tenth of them appearing once. Sequences were derived from PBMCs, sampled before TCRalphabeta/CD19-depleted stem cell transplant. Every receptor here comes from a child younger than 10 with inherited bone marrow failure, due to receive a stem cell transplant. Both conserved end residues are part of each CDR3. The D gene is left open where the match is weak. Size tells how often a clone was seen (once, few, many) or the class of an expanded clone, and some rows leave it out.

size: many
D: NA
V: TRBV4-3
J: TRBJ2-6
CDR3: CASSQDPGPVSGANVLTF
DNA: TGCGCCAGCAGCCAAGATCCGGGACCGGTCTCTGGGGCCAACGTCCTGACTTTC

size: many
D: NA
V: TRBV4-3
J: TRBJ2-1
CDR3: CASSQDLSPDEQFF
DNA: TGCGCCAGCAGCCAAGATTTGTCCCCTGATGAGCAGTTCTTC

size: NA
D: NA
V: TRBV29-1
J: TRBJ1-1
CDR3: CSVSPWENTEAFF
DNA: TGCAGCGTCTCACCCTGGGAGAACACTGAAGCTTTCTTT

size: NA
D: NA
V: TRBV21-1
J: TRBJ2-5
CDR3: CASSMDLGLAGGGETQYF
DNA: TGTGCCAGCAGCATGGATCTGGGACTAGCGGGAGGAGGAGAGACCCAGTACTTC

size: many
D: NA
V: TRBV5-1
J: TRBJ2-7
CDR3: CASSPGAAGEQYF
DNA: TGCGCCAGCAGCCCCGGGGCGGCGGGAGAGCAGTACTTC

size: few
D: TRBD2
V: TRBV20-1
J: TRBJ2-5
CDR3: CSAKTGTSLETQYF
DNA: TGCAGTGCCAAGACCGGGACTAGTCTGGAGACCCAGTACTTC

size: NA
D: NA
V: TRBV19
J: TRBJ1-3
CDR3: CASRGGAPEGGGNTIYF
DNA: TGTGCCAGTAGAGGAGGGGCCCCCGAAGGAGGTGGAAACACCATATATTTT

size: many
D: TRBD2
V: TRBV5-1
J: TRBJ2-1
CDR3: CASSWNGGGPYNEQFF
DNA: TGCGCCAGCAGCTGGAACGGGGGAGGGCCCTACAATGAGCAGTTCTTC

size: many
D: NA
V: TRBV11-2
J: TRBJ2-5
CDR3: CASSPNSQETQYF
DNA: TGTGCCAGCAGCCCAAACTCACAAGAGACCCAGTACTTC

size: few
D: TRBD2
V: TRBV6-1
J: TRBJ2-7
CDR3: CASSEGASGSRYF
DNA: TGTGCCAGCAGTGAAGGAGCTAGCGGGAGCCGATACTTC

size: few
D: TRBD1
V: TRBV4-3
J: TRBJ2-7
CDR3: CASSPVWDRAYEQYF
DNA: TGCGCCAGCAGCCCTGTCTGGGACAGGGCTTACGAGCAGTACTTC

size: many
D: NA
V: TRBV20-1
J: TRBJ2-1
CDR3: CSASGRERYNEQFF
DNA: TGCAGTGCTAGTGGACGGGAGAGGTACAATGAGCAGTTCTTC

size: few
D: NA
V: TRBV10-2
J: TRBJ2-7
CDR3: CASSDAGSSYEQYF
DNA: TGCGCCAGCAGTGATGCGGGATCCTCCTACGAGCAGTACTTC

size: many
D: NA
V: TRBV5-1
J: TRBJ2-1
CDR3: CASRTLGEAYNEQFF
DNA: TGCGCCAGCAGGACCTTGGGGGAGGCTTACAATGAGCAGTTCTTC

size: many
D: NA
V: TRBV7-2
J: TRBJ1-3
CDR3: CASSFTRSQGNTIYF
DNA: TGTGCCAGCAGCTTTACCCGAAGTCAAGGAAACACCATATATTTT

size: many
D: NA
V: TRBV9
J: TRBJ2-1
CDR3: CASSLLRGEQFF
DNA: TGTGCCAGCAGCCTCCTCAGAGGTGAGCAGTTCTTC

size: few
D: TRBD1
V: TRBV20-1
J: TRBJ2-1
CDR3: CSARLRDRDYNEQFF
DNA: TGCAGTGCTAGACTCCGGGACAGGGACTACAATGAGCAGTTCTTC

size: NA
D: NA
V: TRBV2
J: TRBJ2-7
CDR3: CASTPAWEQYF
DNA: TGTGCCAGCACCCCTGCGTGGGAGCAGTACTTC

size: few
D: NA
V: TRBV20-1
J: TRBJ1-6
CDR3: CSANRNLNSPLHF
DNA: TGCAGTGCTAACAGGAATCTTAATTCACCCCTCCACTTT